This TCR beta chain was found in a study of blood T cell repertoires in COVID-19. The sample holds one count of this clone. Other DNA sequences in this specimen translate into the identical CDR3. The CDR3 sequence is 14 residues long. The V end was cut by 3 bases, the J end by 0 bases, with 8 bases between. Germline V gene data show CDR1 as KGHSH and CDR2 as LQKENI. Per the original data handling: Estimated nucleated cell counts came from reference gene primer amplification. Profiling relied on immunoSEQ multiplex PCR, and the TCRdb table lists in-frame clones only, not all of them. From that table come the V and J calls and clone size; the DNA was used to work out D and trimming. The table includes about 210,000 clones, about 83% detected once.

The V call is TRBV18, the J call TRBJ1-1; D might be TRBD1 (6 bases). The TCR was taken from a man between 50 and 59 years old with active or convalescent COVID-19. The sample taken for sequencing was peripheral blood. Here the CDR3 reads CASSPQGLNTEAFF. The DNA for the CDR3 is TGTGCCAGCTCACCGCAGGGGTTGAACACTGAAGCTTTCTTT. Full variable domain (outside the CDR3, taken from reference TRBV18 and TRBJ1-1): NAGVMQNPRHLVRRRGQEARLRCSPMKGHSHVYWYRQLPEEGLKFMVYLQKENIIDESGMPKERFSAEFPKEGPSILRIQQVVRGDSAAYFCASSPQGLNTEAFFGQGTRLTVV.